A selection of T cell receptor beta chains follows, all from one sample in a study of sequential checkpoint blockade in melanoma. Generated by immunoSEQ multiplex PCR, the TCRdb table keeps only in-frame clones and is missing some. Seen here are more than 10,000 clones, around 77% observed once, and the top ten hold approximately 55%. This material consisted of CD8+ T cells sorted from blood (inferred from file names), taken from a patient given nivolumab and ipilimumab in sequence. All receptors come from a human patient with melanoma. Some clones in this sample may be carry-over from other donors' samples. Each CDR3 is given with its conserved first and last residue. The order of the fields is D gene, V gene, clone size, J gene, CDR3 length, CDR3 DNA, CDR3 protein. A D gene is named only where the DNA matches it firmly. The size field is filled for only some rows; it gives once, few, many or a size class.

D gene: TRBD2; V gene: TRBV9; clone size: NA; J gene: TRBJ2-3; CDR3 length: 16; CDR3 DNA: TGTGCCAGCACTACTAGCGGGAGTACTAGCACAGATACGCAGTATTTT; CDR3 protein: CASTTSGSTSTDTQYF
D gene: NA; V gene: TRBV6-6; clone size: NA; J gene: TRBJ1-1; CDR3 length: 15; CDR3 DNA: TGTGCCAGCAGTTACTCGCCAGGGCTGAACACTGAAGCTTTCTTT; CDR3 protein: CASSYSPGLNTEAFF
D gene: NA; V gene: TRBV4-3; clone size: NA; J gene: TRBJ1-5; CDR3 length: 17; CDR3 DNA: TGCGCCAGCAGCCAATCGTGGACTCTCTATAGCAATCAGCCCCAGCATTTT; CDR3 protein: CASSQSWTLYSNQPQHF
D gene: NA; V gene: TRBV7-2; clone size: few; J gene: TRBJ1-3; CDR3 length: 15; CDR3 DNA: TGTGCCAGCAGCTTAGGGCGGGGCGCTGGAAACACCATATATTTT; CDR3 protein: CASSLGRGAGNTIYF
D gene: TRBD2; V gene: TRBV11-3; clone size: NA; J gene: TRBJ2-7; CDR3 length: 15; CDR3 DNA: TGTGCCAGCAGCCCATTCGGGGGTGGGGGGGGCGAGCAGTACTTC; CDR3 protein: CASSPFGGGGGEQYF
D gene: NA; V gene: TRBV6-6; clone size: NA; J gene: TRBJ2-1; CDR3 length: 11; CDR3 DNA: TGTGCCAGCAGTTGGGGGCTTGAGCAGTTCTTC; CDR3 protein: CASSWGLEQFF
D gene: TRBD2; V gene: TRBV4-3; clone size: NA; J gene: TRBJ2-7; CDR3 length: 17; CDR3 DNA: TGCGCCAGCAGCCAAGCCCGGGGGAGGGGAGGGTCCTACGAGCAGTACTTC; CDR3 protein: CASSQARGRGGSYEQYF
D gene: TRBD1; V gene: TRBV9; clone size: NA; J gene: TRBJ2-7; CDR3 length: 14; CDR3 DNA: TGTGCCAGCAGCGTAGGTAGGGGGCGGAACGAGCAGTACTTC; CDR3 protein: CASSVGRGRNEQYF
D gene: TRBD1; V gene: TRBV9; clone size: few; J gene: TRBJ1-3; CDR3 length: 16; CDR3 DNA: TGTGCCAGCAGCGCTTGGGACAGGATGTCTGGAAACACCATATATTTT; CDR3 protein: CASSAWDRMSGNTIYF
D gene: NA; V gene: TRBV7-2; clone size: NA; J gene: TRBJ1-1; CDR3 length: 12; CDR3 DNA: TGTGCCAGCAGCTTCGGGGTCACTGAAGCTTTCTTT; CDR3 protein: CASSFGVTEAFF
D gene: NA; V gene: TRBV10-3; clone size: few; J gene: TRBJ2-7; CDR3 length: 14; CDR3 DNA: TGTGCCATCAGTGAGGGACAGCTCCCTTACGAGCAGTACTTC; CDR3 protein: CAISEGQLPYEQYF
D gene: TRBD2; V gene: TRBV11-2; clone size: NA; J gene: TRBJ2-3; CDR3 length: 17; CDR3 DNA: TGTGCCAGCAGCTCCCTCTCAGCGGGGGGAGGCACAGATACGCAGTATTTT; CDR3 protein: CASSSLSAGGGTDTQYF
D gene: TRBD1; V gene: TRBV5-1; clone size: NA; J gene: TRBJ1-1; CDR3 length: 19; CDR3 DNA: TGCGCCAGCAGCTCCGGGACAGGGTATTCAAAATCGATGAACACTGAAGCTTTCTTT; CDR3 protein: CASSSGTGYSKSMNTEAFF
D gene: NA; V gene: TRBV7-9; clone size: NA; J gene: TRBJ1-1; CDR3 length: 14; CDR3 DNA: TGTGCCAGCAGCTTAGGGGGGGTTAACACTGAAGCTTTCTTT; CDR3 protein: CASSLGGVNTEAFF
D gene: TRBD1; V gene: TRBV5-1; clone size: NA; J gene: TRBJ2-5; CDR3 length: 16; CDR3 DNA: TGCGCCAGCAGCCCCGACAGGGGGCGATTGGGGGAGACCCAGTACTTC; CDR3 protein: CASSPDRGRLGETQYF
D gene: NA; V gene: TRBV19; clone size: few; J gene: TRBJ1-6; CDR3 length: 16; CDR3 DNA: TGTGCCAGCCAGGACAGCTCGAGCTCCTATAATTCACCCCTCCACTTT; CDR3 protein: CASQDSSSSYNSPLHF
D gene: TRBD2; V gene: TRBV27; clone size: NA; J gene: TRBJ2-3; CDR3 length: 16; CDR3 DNA: TGTGCCAGCAGTTTAGACGGAGCGGGGGGGACAGATACGCAGTATTTT; CDR3 protein: CASSLDGAGGTDTQYF
D gene: NA; V gene: TRBV28; clone size: NA; J gene: TRBJ1-2; CDR3 length: 15; CDR3 DNA: TGTGCCAGCAGTTTAGGTACACAAGCTAACTATGGCTACACCTTC; CDR3 protein: CASSLGTQANYGYTF
D gene: TRBD1; V gene: TRBV5-1; clone size: NA; J gene: TRBJ2-1; CDR3 length: 12; CDR3 DNA: TGCGCCAGCAGCTGGGACAGGCATGAGCAGTTCTTC; CDR3 protein: CASSWDRHEQFF
D gene: NA; V gene: TRBV7-8; clone size: NA; J gene: TRBJ1-5; CDR3 length: 14; CDR3 DNA: TGTGCCAGCAGCCCCGGACAGCAAAATCAGCCCCAGCATTTT; CDR3 protein: CASSPGQQNQPQHF
D gene: TRBD1; V gene: TRBV4-3; clone size: few; J gene: TRBJ1-4; CDR3 length: 17; CDR3 DNA: TGCGCCAGCAGCCAAGATCGGAGGGCAGGGGGGAATGAAAAACTGTTTTTT; CDR3 protein: CASSQDRRAGGNEKLFF
D gene: TRBD1; V gene: TRBV4-1; clone size: NA; J gene: TRBJ2-3; CDR3 length: 16; CDR3 DNA: TGCGCCAGCAGCGGACACAGGGGGGATAGCACAGATACGCAGTATTTT; CDR3 protein: CASSGHRGDSTDTQYF
D gene: TRBD1; V gene: TRBV6-5; clone size: NA; J gene: TRBJ2-5; CDR3 length: 15; CDR3 DNA: TGTGCCAGCAGCCAACACAGGGGGCTTCGAGAGACCCAGTACTTC; CDR3 protein: CASSQHRGLRETQYF
D gene: NA; V gene: TRBV4-2; clone size: NA; J gene: TRBJ2-1; CDR3 length: 17; CDR3 DNA: TGTGCCAGCAGCCAAAGACCGGCGGGGGCGACCTACAATGAGCAGTTCTTC; CDR3 protein: CASSQRPAGATYNEQFF
D gene: NA; V gene: TRBV20-1; clone size: NA; J gene: TRBJ1-2; CDR3 length: 10; CDR3 DNA: TGCAGTGCTAGAGTTCTAGGCTACACCTTC; CDR3 protein: CSARVLGYTF